Here is one T cell receptor (beta chain) with its context. This sample stems from a study of blood T cell repertoires in COVID-19. Study context: Samples came from the United States, Italy and Spain, spanning acute and convalescent COVID-19. T cells, B-cell-depleted T cells, or PBMCs provided the cDNA or gDNA that served as material.

In the authors' workflow: Quantification of nucleated cells was approximated via reference gene primer amplification. Method: immunoSEQ multiplex PCR; TCRdb's copy keeps in-frame clones and lacks some. V, J and clone size derive from that table, while D and trimming were established from the DNA sequence. Of some 80,000 clones in the sample, more than 65% are singletons; the top ten hold approximately 5%. Input material: peripheral blood. The receptor's source is a woman older than 75 with active or convalescent COVID-19.

The CDR3 spells CSASGGSQPQHF. CDR3 in DNA: TGCAGTGCTAGTGGCGGGAGTCAGCCCCAGCATTTT. The rearrangement links TRBV20-1 to TRBJ1-5; D gene ambiguous. Germline values: CDR1 DFQATT, CDR2 SNEGSKA (reference sequence). V lost 3 bases, J lost 6 bases, and 9 bases lay in between. This CDR3 contains 12 residues.